This is a list of T cell receptor beta chains from one sample in a study of breast tumors, draining lymph nodes, adjacent tissues. A single record per CDR3 protein comes from TCRdb applying MiXCR to the multiplex PCR reads. The table has about 180,000 distinct CDR3 sequences, around a third seen once. Sequenced: axillary lymph node tissue. The receptors were gathered from a female donor with breast cancer. Some clones in this sample may be carry-over from other donors' samples. CDR3s include the opening cysteine and the closing phenylalanine or tryptophan. The order of the fields is clone size, V gene, D gene, J gene, CDR3 DNA, CDR3 protein. The D gene is left open where the match is weak. The listing skips clone size in some rows; elsewhere it reads once, few, many or a size class.

.	TRBV7-2	.	TRBJ2-5	TGTGCCAGCAACCCCTTAGGGGGATGGGTGGACACCGGGGAGACCCAGTACTTC	CASNPLGGWVDTGETQYF
many	TRBV10-1	.	TRBJ1-2	TGCGCCATCACGGACAGCTACTATGGCTACACCTTC	CAITDSYYGYTF
many	TRBV5-1	TRBD1	TRBJ1-6	TGCGCCAGCAGCTTGGCCCCCTCAGGGGGTTCACCCCTCCACTTT	CASSLAPSGGSPLHF
.	TRBV10-1	.	TRBJ2-3	TGCGCCAGCAGTGAGACCCCGTCTGGTACGCAGTATTTT	CASSETPSGTQYF
.	TRBV20-1	.	TRBJ2-5	TGCAGTGCTAGAGGAAACCCCTGGGAGACCCAGTACTTC	CSARGNPWETQYF
.	TRBV25-1	.	TRBJ1-2	TGTGCCAGCAGTGAGGTGTCAAGGGATGGCTACACCTTC	CASSEVSRDGYTF
many	TRBV5-1	TRBD2	TRBJ2-7	TGCGCCAGCGATGAGGGACTAGCGGGGAACCTGCACTCCTACGGGCAGTACTTC	CASDEGLAGNLHSYGQYF
.	TRBV7-8	.	TRBJ1-1	TGTGCCAGCAGCCTCCGCAGGGGGAACACTGAAGCTTTCTTT	CASSLRRGNTEAFF
many	TRBV20-1	TRBD2	TRBJ2-3	TGCAGTGCCTTTGGGGCGGGGGAGCCTACACATACGCAGTATTTT	CSAFGAGEPTHTQYF
many	TRBV2	.	TRBJ2-7	TGTGCCAGCAGCGGGACCTTTAGAGCCGAGCAGTACTTC	CASSGTFRAEQYF
.	TRBV20-1	.	TRBJ2-5	TGCAGTGCTAGTACCGGGGCACAGTACTTC	CSASTGAQYF
few	TRBV6-2/TRBV6-3	.	TRBJ2-3	TGTGCCAGCAGTCCCAACAGGGCTAGCACAGATACGCAGTATTTT	CASSPNRASTDTQYF
.	TRBV7-3	.	TRBJ2-5	TGTGCCAGCAGCTCCCAGAGCCAAGAGACCCAGTACTTC	CASSSQSQETQYF
many	TRBV10-1	.	TRBJ2-1	TGCGCCAGCAGTGGAGCATCTTACAATGAGCAGTTCTTC	CASSGASYNEQFF
.	TRBV7-3	.	TRBJ1-6	TGTGCCAGCAGCGAAGGGGGCTATAATTCACCCCTCCACTTT	CASSEGGYNSPLHF
many	TRBV6-5	.	TRBJ1-5	TGTGCCAGCAGTTACAACAGGGTCGATCAGCCCCAGCATTTT	CASSYNRVDQPQHF
many	TRBV30	.	TRBJ2-7	TGTGCCTGGGCCGGCGGCAGGGGTTCTAATGAGCAGTACTTC	CAWAGGRGSNEQYF
.	TRBV27	.	TRBJ2-1	TGTGCCAGCACATACGGGAGCTCCTACAATGAGCAGTTCTTC	CASTYGSSYNEQFF
.	TRBV12-5	.	TRBJ1-4	TGTGCTAGTGGTTTTGGAGACCTCTCTGATGAAAAACTGTTTTTT	CASGFGDLSDEKLFF
many	TRBV11-2	TRBD1	TRBJ1-3	TGTGCCAGCAGCGAACGAGACAGGGTTGGAAACACCATATATTTT	CASSERDRVGNTIYF
.	TRBV6-2/TRBV6-3	.	TRBJ1-4	TGTGCCAGCAGGTCCAGGGGTTGGGAGGAAAAACTGTTTTTT	CASRSRGWEEKLFF
few	TRBV7-2	.	TRBJ1-1	TGTGCCAGCAGCTTCAGCGGGAACACTGAAGCTTTCTTT	CASSFSGNTEAFF
many	TRBV7-2	.	TRBJ2-7	TGTGCCAGCAGCCCCTTTTTTATTTCCTACGAGCAGTACTTC	CASSPFFISYEQYF
.	TRBV19	.	TRBJ1-4	TGTGCCGTGAACTCAGGGACCCCCGATACGAATGAAAAACTGTTTTTT	CAVNSGTPDTNEKLFF
many	TRBV12-3/TRBV12-4	TRBD2	TRBJ2-5	TGTGCCAGCAGTCAAAAGGGGGGGCAAAGTGGCGGGGGGGAAGAGACCCAGTACTTC	CASSQKGGQSGGGEETQYF
.	TRBV7-2	.	TRBJ2-5	TGTGCCAGCAGCGTCAGCATGGAGACCCAGCACTTC	CASSVSMETQHF
.	TRBV7-9	TRBD2	TRBJ2-3	TGTGCCAGCAGCTTGACTAGCGGGAGCTATACGCAGTATTTT	CASSLTSGSYTQYF
many	TRBV5-1	.	TRBJ2-5	TGCGCCAGCAGTCAACAGGGGGGGGTTTCGGAGACCCAGTACTTC	CASSQQGGVSETQYF
many	TRBV27	.	TRBJ1-2	TGTGCCAGCAGTTTACGACGGGGGAACTATGGCTACACCTTC	CASSLRRGNYGYTF
.	TRBV2	TRBD1	TRBJ1-2	TGTGCCAGCACCCAGGGACAGGGAAATGGCTACACCTTC	CASTQGQGNGYTF
many	TRBV6-6	.	TRBJ2-7	TGTGCCAGCAGTTACTCGGTAGGGGACGCCTCGCGGCAGTACTTC	CASSYSVGDASRQYF
few	TRBV7-9	TRBD1	TRBJ1-1	TGTGCCAGCAGCTTAGAGGGGGCTAACACTGAAGCTTTCTTT	CASSLEGANTEAFF
.	TRBV5-1	TRBD2	TRBJ2-2	TGCGCCAGCAGCTTTTGGCGGGGGGCCGGGGAGCTGTTTTTT	CASSFWRGAGELFF
many	TRBV20-1	TRBD1	TRBJ1-5	TGCAGTGCCACCCGGACAGGGGGGTTCCCCCAGCCCCAGCATTTT	CSATRTGGFPQPQHF
many	TRBV7-3	.	TRBJ2-2	TGTGCCAGCAGCTTATCTTCTGCGAACACCGGGGAGCTGTTTTTT	CASSLSSANTGELFF
many	TRBV6-1	.	TRBJ2-7	TGTGCCAGCAGTTCCCGGGACCTAGTGGGTTGGCTTTACGAGCAGTACTTC	CASSSRDLVGWLYEQYF
.	TRBV29-1	.	TRBJ2-2	TGCAGCGTAACAGGGACGGCGAACACCGGGGAGCTGGTTTTT	CSVTGTANTGELVF
many	TRBV5-8	.	TRBJ1-2	TGTGCCAGCAGCCAGGCGTCCGGGGGAAGGAACTATGGCTACACCTTC	CASSQASGGRNYGYTF
once	TRBV5-4	.	TRBJ1-5	TGTGCCAGCAGCCTTTGGGGGTGCCGCAATCAGCCCCAGCATTTT	CASSLWGCRNQPQHF
few	TRBV9	.	TRBJ1-1	TGTGCCAGCAGCGGAGCGCTGAACACTGAAGCTTTCTTT	CASSGALNTEAFF
few	TRBV6-5	.	TRBJ2-4	TGTGCCAGCAGTTACTCGGGGATAGCCAAAAACATTCAGTACTTC	CASSYSGIAKNIQYF
.	TRBV5-6	TRBD2	TRBJ2-3	TGTGCCAGCAGAAAGAAGGACTCGCGGGGGGGGGCTACGCAGTATTTT	CASRKKDSRGGATQYF
.	TRBV6-1	.	TRBJ1-1	TGTGCCAGCAGTGAAAAAGAATCCGGGGGGACTGAAGCTTTCTTT	CASSEKESGGTEAFF
many	TRBV6-1	TRBD1	TRBJ2-1	TGTGCCAGCAGTGAGACCGACAGGGGCCCTCTCTACAATGAGCAGTTCTTC	CASSETDRGPLYNEQFF
many	TRBV4-1	.	TRBJ2-5	TGCGCCAGCAGCCAAGATTGGGGGCACCAAGAGACCCAGTACTTC	CASSQDWGHQETQYF
many	TRBV10-2	TRBD1	TRBJ1-5	TGCGCCAGCAGGGCCGGGACAGTTAGCAATCAGCCCCAGCATTTT	CASRAGTVSNQPQHF
.	TRBV6-4	.	TRBJ1-1	TGTGCCAGCAATATAACAGGCCTCACTGAAGCTTTCTTT	CASNITGLTEAFF
many	TRBV9	TRBD2	TRBJ2-1	TGTGCCAGCAGCCCACCAATCCCATCTAGCGGGGACTACAATGAGCAGTTCTTC	CASSPPIPSSGDYNEQFF
many	TRBV27	TRBD2	TRBJ2-1	TGTGCCAGCAGTTTATCACTAGCGGGAGCTTACAATGAGCAGTTCTTC	CASSLSLAGAYNEQFF
.	TRBV12-3/TRBV12-4	TRBD1	TRBJ1-4	TGTGCCAGCAGTGCTGACAGGGGTACTAATGAAAAACTGTTTTTT	CASSADRGTNEKLFF
.	TRBV10-3	.	TRBJ1-4	TGTGCCATCAGTGGGGCCGCAACTAATGAAAAACTGTTTTTT	CAISGAATNEKLFF
.	TRBV3-1	TRBD2	TRBJ2-5	TGTGCCAGCAGCCAAGAACACACTAGCGGAACACTTGAAGAGACCCAGTACTTC	CASSQEHTSGTLEETQYF
many	TRBV27	.	TRBJ1-2	TGTGCCAGCAGTTTATCTGGGGACCTTGCTGGCTACACCTTC	CASSLSGDLAGYTF
once	TRBV15	.	TRBJ2-7	TGTGCCACCAGCAGAGTCGGAGTAGAGGGGGAGCAGTACTTC	CATSRVGVEGEQYF
many	TRBV20-1	TRBD2	TRBJ2-3	TGCGGTGCTAGATCCCCGGGGGGGATCACAGATACGCAGTATTTT	CGARSPGGITDTQYF
many	TRBV12-3/TRBV12-4	TRBD1	TRBJ1-6	TGTGCCAGCAGTCCGCTGACAGGGGCCGGGGCACCCCTCCACTTT	CASSPLTGAGAPLHF
many	TRBV13	.	TRBJ2-3	TGTGCCAGCTCGATGCGGAAGACAAGCACAGATACGCAGTATTTT	CASSMRKTSTDTQYF
few	TRBV27	TRBD2	TRBJ2-1	TGTGCCGCGGGGGAACATAACAGCGATGAGCAGTTCTTC	CAAGEHNSDEQFF
many	TRBV5-8	.	TRBJ1-2	TGTGCCAGCAGTCAATTCAGGTTTAACTATGGCTACACCTTC	CASSQFRFNYGYTF
many	TRBV6-2/TRBV6-3	.	TRBJ2-3	TGTGCCAGCAGTTGGGAGCCAGATACGCAGTATTTT	CASSWEPDTQYF